The 25 T cell receptor beta chains in this list originate from one sample, sequenced in a study of early T cells in non-severe SARS-CoV-2 infection. Each CDR3 protein gets one entry after TCRdb re-called the 5' RACE reads with MiXCR. The table has some 100,000 distinct CDR3 sequences, approximately 14% seen once; the top ten hold approximately 0.54%. Sequenced material: whole blood. The receptors shown here come from an adult who was a healthcare worker with PCR-confirmed SARS-CoV-2 infection or an uninfected control (not recorded which).

This clonotype occurred many times. The chain couples TRBV11-2 to TRBJ2-2; D gene unclear. V lost 4 bases and J lost 3, with 6 bases in between. CDR3 length equals 13 residues. Germline V lookup: CDR1 SGHAT, CDR2 FQNNGV. The CDR3 DNA sequence: TGTGCCAGCAGCTATCGCGACACCGGGGAGCTGTTTTTT. Translation: CASSYRDTGELFF.

The rearrangement joins TRBV19 to TRBJ1-5, with D perhaps TRBD1 (5 bases). CDR1 LNHDA and CDR2 SQIVND come from the germline V gene (reference sequence). The CDR3 sequence is 14 residues long. Trimming left V 1 base short and J 6 bases short, with 10 bases between. CDR3: CASSIGGVSQPQHF. In nucleotides, the CDR3 is TGTGCCAGTAGTATAGGGGGGGTCAGTCAGCCCCAGCATTTT.

This clonotype was observed at least ten times. The chain employs TRBV12-3 or TRBV12-4 and TRBJ1-2, with unresolved D. The CDR3 runs 14 residues. V was pared by 1 base and J by 2 bases, with 8 bases between. CDR3 protein: CASSLEWQNYGYTF. CDR3 in DNA: TGTGCCAGCAGTTTAGAGTGGCAGAACTATGGCTACACCTTC.

This clonotype has a count of ten or more. The J gene is TRBJ1-2, the V gene TRBV6-5, with 10 bases aligning to TRBD1. The CDR3 length is 15 residues. CDR1 and CDR2 (germline): MNHEY, SVGAGI. The V segment lost 7 bases and the J segment 8 bases; nucleotides outside the gene matches: 13. The CDR3 here is CASNKGQGSVRGYTF. The CDR3 bases are TGTGCCAGCAATAAGGGACAGGGGTCCGTTAGGGGCTACACCTTC.

In its sample, this clonotype was seen a few times. The chain joins TRBV11-2 to TRBJ2-3, with a possible D match to TRBD2 (6 bases). Per germline, CDR1 SGHAT and CDR2 FQNNGV. CDR3 length: 15 amino acids. The germline V and J ends were trimmed by 5 bases and 3 bases, with 15 bases remaining between them. CDR3 sequence (DNA): TGTGCCAGCAGCCCCAGGAGGGATCGGACAGATACGCAGTATTTT. Its protein is CASSPRRDRTDTQYF. The whole variable domain, remainder taken from reference TRBV11-2 and TRBJ2-3, is EAGVAQSPRYKIIEKRQSVAFWCNPISGHATLYWYQQILGQGPKLLIQFQNNGVVDDSQLPKDRFSAERLKGVDSTLKIQPAKLEDSAVYLCASSPRRDRTDTQYFGPGTRLTVL.

The chain recombines TRBV19 with TRBJ1-4; D remains unclear. V lost 8 bases to trimming and J lost 3 bases, with 16 bases between them. The germline CDR1 and CDR2 sequences are LNHDA and SQIVND (reference sequence). CDR3 size: 15 residues. This CDR3 is CASSTSRSSNEKLFF. The CDR3 DNA follows: TGTGCCAGTTCGACAAGTCGGTCCTCTAATGAAAAACTGTTTTTT.

This clonotype has a handful of counts. This chain connects TRBV7-9 to TRBJ1-5; 8 bases agree with TRBD1. The germline V gene encodes CDR1 SEHNR and CDR2 FQNEAQ (reference sequence). CDR3 length equals 15 residues. After removal of 5 bases from V and 1 base from J, the junction contained 4 bases not matched to a gene. The CDR3 coding sequence is TGTGCCAGCAGCGGACAGGGAATCAGCAATCAGCCCCAGCATTTT. This encodes CASSGQGISNQPQHF.

This chain links TRBV15 with TRBJ2-3; D not resolved. V lost 5 bases and J 5 bases, leaving 11 bases between the germline ends. CDR1 and CDR2 (germline): LNHNV, YYDKDF (reference sequence). The CDR3 is 13 amino acids. The CDR3: CATSPPEKDTQYF. In nucleotides, the CDR3 is TGTGCCACCAGCCCCCCAGAAAAAGATACGCAGTATTTT.

This clonotype was counted between two and nine times. The rearrangement links TRBV20-1 to TRBJ2-6; perhaps TRBD1 as D (8 bases). V was clipped by 0 bases and J by 2 bases, with 20 bases between them. Germline values: CDR1 DFQATT, CDR2 SNEGSKA (reference sequence). The CDR3 spans 19 residues. CDR3 nucleotide sequence: TGCAGTGCTAGAGAGCTCGGACAGGGAGGGAACGCTGGGGCCAACGTCCTGACTTTC. It translates to CSARELGQGGNAGANVLTF.

The table lists this clonotype with many counts. The genes are TRBV11-2 and TRBJ1-2; 10 nucleotides agree with TRBD1. Germline CDR1 SGHAT, CDR2 FQNNGV. Unmatched junction bases numbered 13, after V lost 5 bases and J lost 7 bases. The CDR3 contains 16 residues. CDR3 residues: CASSHLAAGQGVGYTF. The CDR3 nucleotides read TGTGCCAGCAGCCACCTTGCGGCAGGACAGGGGGTTGGCTACACCTTC. Complete variable domain (other parts from reference TRBV11-2 and TRBJ1-2): EAGVAQSPRYKIIEKRQSVAFWCNPISGHATLYWYQQILGQGPKLLIQFQNNGVVDDSQLPKDRFSAERLKGVDSTLKIQPAKLEDSAVYLCASSHLAAGQGVGYTFGSGTRLTVV.

This clonotype was found a few times. CDR3 protein: CSARLRGPNTEAFF. The CDR3 nucleotides read TGCAGTGCTAGGCTTAGGGGCCCCAACACTGAAGCTTTCTTT. The chain joins TRBV20-1 to TRBJ1-1; possibly TRBD1 for D (5 bases). Germline CDR1 DFQATT, CDR2 SNEGSKA (reference sequence). This CDR3 has 14 residues. V was cut by 3 bases and J by 2 bases, with 13 bases left in between.

Notes on this clonotype: Since a much larger clone is just one base distant, this may be a read error. This chain links TRBV7-6 with TRBJ1-4; the D is unclear. This CDR3 contains 12 residues. Germline V gives CDR1 SGHVS, CDR2 FNYEAQ. Trimming stripped 5 bases from V and 4 bases from J, with 5 bases between. CDR3 nucleotide sequence: TGTGCCAGCAGCACTTTTAATGAAAAACTGTTTTTT. Translation: CASSTFNEKLFF.

This clonotype was observed a handful of times. The rearrangement uses TRBV2 and TRBJ2-7; TRBD1 is a possible D gene (6 bases). The CDR3 spans 13 residues. V gave up 8 bases and J gave up 5 bases, with 16 bases separating them. CDR1 is SNHLY, CDR2 FYNNEI, per germline. The CDR3 sequence: CASRGDNLNEQYV. CDR3 DNA: TGTGCCAGCCGAGGGGACAACCTAAACGAGCAGTACGTC.

In this sample, this clonotype turned up a few times. The genes are TRBV29-1 and TRBJ1-2; D gene uncertain. V was trimmed by 4 bases and J by 0 bases, leaving 9 bases between them. CDR3 length: 13 residues. Germline V gene sequence: CDR1 SQVTM, CDR2 ANQGSEA. CDR3 DNA sequence: TGCAGCGTTGTGTGGGATTCTAACTATGGCTACACCTTC. This gives the protein CSVVWDSNYGYTF.

The rearrangement uses TRBV6-4 and TRBJ2-1, with D unresolved. Deletions cut 6 bases from V and 5 bases from J, with 11 bases between. This CDR3 has 13 residues. Germline V CDR1 and CDR2: MRHNA, SNTAGT. CDR3: CASSEDRDNEQFF. In DNA form, the CDR3 reads TGTGCCAGCAGCGAGGATAGGGACAATGAGCAGTTCTTC.

The table lists this clonotype with a few counts. The chain carries TRBV5-1 and TRBJ2-3, with D perhaps TRBD1 (6 bases). The V gene lost 3 bases and the J gene lost 3 bases, with 14 bases spanning the gap. Germline values: CDR1 SGHRS, CDR2 YFSETQ. The CDR3 contains 15 residues. CDR3 protein: CASSYRQEATDTQYF. The DNA of the CDR3 is TGCGCCAGCAGCTACCGACAGGAGGCGACAGATACGCAGTATTTT.

This clonotype occurred a few times. The chain is built from TRBV20-1 and TRBJ2-4; D possibly uses TRBD1 or TRBD2 (5 bases each). The CDR3 is 15 residues long. With 6 bases removed from V and 0 bases from J, the gap between germline ends came to 15 bases. Germline V gives CDR1 DFQATT, CDR2 SNEGSKA (reference sequence). CDR3 in amino acids: CSASGDPQAKNIQYF. CDR3 in DNA: TGCAGTGCCAGTGGGGACCCTCAAGCCAAAAACATTCAGTACTTC.

This chain links TRBV20-1 with TRBJ2-3; unclear D gene. Germline V CDR1 and CDR2: DFQATT, SNEGSKA (reference sequence). The CDR3 is 13 residues long. Trimming stripped 4 bases from V and 0 bases from J, with 8 bases between. CDR3 sequence reads: CSATLMSTDTQYF. The CDR3 bases are TGCAGTGCTACACTTATGAGCACAGATACGCAGTATTTT.

This clonotype was counted between two and nine times. The genes are TRBV5-1 and TRBJ1-6; 9 bases align to TRBD1. Germline values: CDR1 SGHRS, CDR2 YFSETQ. J gave up 10 bases and V 5 bases, and 7 bases lay outside the gene matches. The CDR3 is made up of 14 amino acids. CDR3 in amino acids: CASRPGQGGSPLHF. CDR3 nucleotide sequence: TGCGCCAGCAGGCCGGGACAGGGAGGGTCACCCCTCCACTTT.

In this sample, this clonotype turned up many times. The junction departs from germline at one end; a sequencing error may be responsible. This rearrangement joins TRBV6-2 or TRBV6-3 to TRBJ1-2, with D possibly being TRBD1 (5 bases). The CDR3 spans 13 residues. Germline V CDR1 and CDR2: MNHEY, SVGEGT. This chain's CDR3 is CASSYEGIGALVF. CDR3 DNA: TGTGCCAGCAGTTACGAGGGGATTGGGGCGCTGGTCTTC.

The J gene is TRBJ1-1, the V gene TRBV5-1, with a weak D call TRBD1 (5 bases). Germline V lookup: CDR1 SGHRS, CDR2 YFSETQ. Trimming shortened V by 0 bases and J by 6 bases, and 12 bases separated the two germline ends. This CDR3 is built from 14 residues. CDR3 residues: CASSLASGTPEAFF. The CDR3 DNA follows: TGCGCCAGCAGCTTGGCCTCAGGGACCCCTGAAGCTTTCTTT. Using reference TRBV5-1 and TRBJ1-1 for the parts outside the CDR3, the full variable domain is KAGVTQTPRYLIKTRGQQVTLSCSPISGHRSVSWYQQTPGQGLQFLFEYFSETQRNKGNFPGRFSGRQFSNSRSEMNVSTLELGDSALYLCASSLASGTPEAFFGQGTRLTVV.

This clonotype was counted at least ten times. CDR3 bases: TGTGCCAGCACCCTCCGGACCCTTCTCTCTGGAAACACCATATATTTT. Protein sequence: CASTLRTLLSGNTIYF. V is TRBV12-3 or TRBV12-4 and J is TRBJ1-3, with D hard to call. This CDR3 is built from 16 residues. With 7 bases removed from V and 0 bases from J, the gap between germline ends came to 16 bases.

The chain recombines TRBV12-3 or TRBV12-4 with TRBJ2-2, with 7 nucleotides matching TRBD2. CDR3 length equals 15 residues. The V and J ends lost 2 bases and 4 bases, in that order; junction bases with no gene match: 4. The CDR3 DNA sequence: TGTGCCAGCAGTTTATTCTCGGGGGGCACCGGGGAGCTGTTTTTT. Translated, it gives CASSLFSGGTGELFF.

The CDR3 region is CASRRRPGGYYGYTF. CDR3 coding DNA: TGTGCCAGCAGGCGCCGGCCCGGGGGCTACTATGGCTACACCTTC. V gene TRBV12-3 or TRBV12-4 combines with J gene TRBJ1-2; TRBD1 might be the D (6 bases). The CDR3 covers 15 residues. V was pared by 6 bases and J by 3 bases, with 17 bases between.

This clonotype turned up a few times. The chain combines TRBV11-2 with TRBJ2-3; possibly TRBD2 for D (6 bases). The CDR3 loop spans 18 amino acids. Germline V gives CDR1 SGHAT, CDR2 FQNNGV. V was trimmed by 4 bases and J by 5 bases, leaving 25 bases between them. CDR3 residues: CASSSLRGGGATGDTQYF. In nucleotides, the CDR3 is TGTGCCAGCAGCTCGTTGAGAGGAGGCGGGGCAACGGGAGATACGCAGTATTTT. Complete variable domain (other parts from reference TRBV11-2 and TRBJ2-3): EAGVAQSPRYKIIEKRQSVAFWCNPISGHATLYWYQQILGQGPKLLIQFQNNGVVDDSQLPKDRFSAERLKGVDSTLKIQPAKLEDSAVYLCASSSLRGGGATGDTQYFGPGTRLTVL.